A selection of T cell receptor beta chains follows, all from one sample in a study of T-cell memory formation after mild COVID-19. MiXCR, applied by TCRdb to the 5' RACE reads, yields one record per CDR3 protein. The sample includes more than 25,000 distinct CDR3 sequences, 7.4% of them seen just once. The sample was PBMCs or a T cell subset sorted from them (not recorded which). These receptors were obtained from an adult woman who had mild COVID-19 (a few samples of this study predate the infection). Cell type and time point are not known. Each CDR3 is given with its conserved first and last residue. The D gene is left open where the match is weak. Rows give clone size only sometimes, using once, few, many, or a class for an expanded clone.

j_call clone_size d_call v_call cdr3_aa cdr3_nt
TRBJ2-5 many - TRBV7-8 CASMWGAGFQETQYF TGTGCCAGCATGTGGGGGGCTGGGTTTCAAGAGACCCAGTACTTC
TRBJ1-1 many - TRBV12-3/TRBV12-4 CASSYEQNTEAFF TGTGCCAGCAGTTATGAACAGAACACTGAAGCTTTCTTT
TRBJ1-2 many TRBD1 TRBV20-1 CSARGDRVYDGYTF TGCAGTGCTAGAGGGGACAGGGTTTATGATGGCTACACCTTC
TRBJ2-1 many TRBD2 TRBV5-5 CASSSGLVGDNEQFF TGTGCCAGCAGCTCAGGACTAGTAGGAGACAATGAGCAGTTCTTC
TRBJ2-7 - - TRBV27 CASSLVGQSSYEQYF TGTGCCAGCAGTTTAGTTGGGCAGAGCTCCTACGAGCAGTACTTC
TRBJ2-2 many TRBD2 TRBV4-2 CASSQGETSGSDGELFF TGTGCCAGCAGCCAAGGGGAAACTAGCGGGAGCGACGGGGAGCTGTTTTTT
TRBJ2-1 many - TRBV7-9 CASSLGPGSYNEQFF TGTGCCAGCAGCTTAGGGCCAGGATCCTACAATGAGCAGTTCTTC
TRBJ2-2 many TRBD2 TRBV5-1 CASLAGGDSNTGELFF TGCGCCAGTCTAGCGGGGGGCGACTCGAACACCGGGGAGCTGTTTTTT
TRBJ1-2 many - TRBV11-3 CASSYTGPGYGYTF TGTGCCAGCAGCTACACCGGACCGGGCTATGGCTACACCTTC
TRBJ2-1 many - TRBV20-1 CSARERVRGTEQFF TGCAGTGCTAGAGAGCGGGTCCGAGGCACGGAGCAGTTCTTC
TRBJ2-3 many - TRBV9 CASSASGDTQYF TGTGCCAGCAGCGCAAGTGGAGATACGCAGTATTTT
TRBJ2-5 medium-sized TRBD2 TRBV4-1 CASSSTRTSGGAETQYF TGCGCCAGCAGCTCGACGCGGACTAGCGGGGGGGCCGAGACCCAGTACTTC
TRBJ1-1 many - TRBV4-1 CASSQDPGGTNTEAFF TGCGCCAGCAGCCAAGATCCCGGGGGAACGAACACTGAAGCTTTCTTT
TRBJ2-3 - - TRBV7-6 CASSLAVRGGDTQYF TGTGCCAGCAGCTTAGCCGTGAGAGGTGGAGATACGCAGTATTTT
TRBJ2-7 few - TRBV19 CASSNRVGKYEQYF TGTGCCAGTAGTAACAGGGTAGGGAAATACGAGCAGTACTTC
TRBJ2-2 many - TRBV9 CASSPRVVGGSGELFF TGTGCCAGCAGCCCTAGGGTAGTTGGGGGCAGCGGGGAGCTGTTTTTT
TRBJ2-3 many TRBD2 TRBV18 CASSPPLAGTDTQYF TGTGCCAGCTCACCACCACTAGCGGGCACAGATACGCAGTATTTT
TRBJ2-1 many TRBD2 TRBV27 CASSPASGGYNEQFF TGTGCCAGCAGTCCAGCTAGCGGGGGATACAATGAGCAGTTCTTC
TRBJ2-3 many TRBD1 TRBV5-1 CASSLNRGGTDTQYF TGCGCCAGCAGCTTGAACAGGGGCGGCACAGATACGCAGTATTTT
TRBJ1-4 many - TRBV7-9 CASSHWTAATNEKLFF TGTGCCAGCAGTCACTGGACAGCCGCAACTAATGAAAAACTGTTTTTT
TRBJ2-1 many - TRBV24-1 CATSDFVTRNEQFF TGTGCCACCAGTGATTTCGTGACTAGGAATGAGCAGTTCTTC
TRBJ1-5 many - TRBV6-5 CASSSWSNQPQHF TGTGCCAGCAGTTCATGGAGCAATCAGCCCCAGCATTTT
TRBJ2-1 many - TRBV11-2 CASSLVWDLYLRNEQFF TGTGCCAGCAGCTTGGTCTGGGATCTGTATCTTAGGAATGAGCAGTTCTTC